This TCR beta chain was observed in a study of regulatory T cells. As for this clone: No antigen is known for it.

Trimming removed 4 bases at V and 7 bases at J, with 15 bases between. CDR3 length equals 14 residues. Germline CDR1 reads SGHRS; CDR2 reads YFSETQ. Study-level points and caveats: In patients, unique TRB V-J pairs were restricted and V/J usage skewed, especially in Tregs. Hydrophobic residues at CDR3 positions 6 and 7 were enriched in conventional CD4+ T cells of CD3G-deficient patients.

Amplification used 52 TRBV primers and 13 TRBJ primers. TCRdb's copy holds only in-frame clones and misses some; the assay was immunoSEQ multiplex PCR. This table holds about 34,000 clones, 93% found once. Autoimmunity was present in every CD3G-deficient patient, worse in two. Sorting split CD4+ cells into CD25-high CD127-low Tregs and CD25-low CD127-high conventional T cells. The clonotype comes from a child aged 2-15 years with CD3G deficiency. Specimen: conventional CD4+ T cells sorted from blood. V usage is TRBV5-1 and J usage is TRBJ2-1; D is unclear. The CDR3 DNA reads TGCGCCAGCAGCCGAGGCAGCATGGGTAATGAGCAGTTCTTC. Translated, it gives CASSRGSMGNEQFF.